This TCR beta chain was recorded in a study of T cell repertoires in ileal Crohn's disease. Study as a whole: Median disease duration was approximately eight years; 35% smoked at surgery.

Time point: neoterminal ileum biopsy at postoperative endoscopy, about 6 months after surgery. TCRB immunosequencing input was roughly 500 nanograms of biopsy DNA per sample. The table came from immunoSEQ multiplex PCR; TCRdb's copy has only in-frame clones and leaves some out. The repertoire holds some 5,400 clones, with around 63% as singletons. Study observations and caveats: Clonal expansions were more frequent in active smokers than non-smokers at surgery.

This clone came up once. Its antigen is not identified. This sequence originates from an adult with Crohn's disease. Sequencing input: ileal tissue.

CDR3 protein: CSVEVGTGGRAGELFF. The CDR3 bases are TGCAGCGTTGAAGTAGGGACAGGGGGTCGGGCCGGGGAGCTGTTTTTT. The rearrangement links TRBV29-1 to TRBJ2-2, with 11 bases matching TRBD1. This CDR3 comprises 16 residues. The germline V gene encodes CDR1 SQVTM and CDR2 ANQGSEA. V was pared by 1 base and J by 6 bases, with 7 bases of the junction left unmatched.